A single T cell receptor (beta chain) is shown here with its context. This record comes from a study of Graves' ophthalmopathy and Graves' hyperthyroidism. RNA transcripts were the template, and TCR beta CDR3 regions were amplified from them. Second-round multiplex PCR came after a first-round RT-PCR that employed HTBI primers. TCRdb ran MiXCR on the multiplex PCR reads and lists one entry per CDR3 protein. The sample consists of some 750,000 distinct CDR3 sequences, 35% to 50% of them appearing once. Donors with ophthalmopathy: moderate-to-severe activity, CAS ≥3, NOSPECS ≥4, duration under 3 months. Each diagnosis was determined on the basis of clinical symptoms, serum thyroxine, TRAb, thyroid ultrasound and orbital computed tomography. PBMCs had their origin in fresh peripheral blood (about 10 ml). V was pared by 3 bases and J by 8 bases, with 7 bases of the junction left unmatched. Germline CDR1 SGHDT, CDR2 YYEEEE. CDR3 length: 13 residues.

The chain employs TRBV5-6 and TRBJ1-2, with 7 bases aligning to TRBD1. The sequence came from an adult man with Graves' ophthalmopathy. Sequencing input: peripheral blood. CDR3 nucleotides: TGTGCCAGCAGCTCGTATCTAGGGGGCGGCTACACCTTC. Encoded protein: CASSSYLGGGYTF.